This T cell receptor (beta chain) was documented in a study of cytomegalovirus exposure and HLA in healthy donors. The wider study: From HLA-typed donors, an early data release held some 80 million unique TCRs. For the 300 to 400 genotyped donors, 81% fell within the Caucasian-associated ancestry cluster.

The primer mix had 60 Vbeta and 13 Jbeta primers. Profiled with immunoSEQ multiplex PCR; TCRdb holds only in-frame clones, not every one. This sample has 110,000 to 150,000 clones; about two thirds occur once, and the top ten carry about 4.1%. Notes on the study in general: Some public TCRs appeared in many individuals, while most sequences were rare. Analyzed later, most CMV-associated TCR beta chains appeared HLA-restricted.

CDR3 length: 14 residues. Germline V gene sequence: CDR1 SGHRS, CDR2 YFSETQ. The junction had 7 bases not matched to a gene; V was cut back by 2 bases and J by 8 bases. This clone was observed a few times. Its specificity is unknown. The chain links TRBV5-1 to TRBJ2-3; TRBD1 agrees at 8 bases. The material sequenced was PBMCs. The receptor's source is a man in his fifties or sixties in good health and CMV-seronegative. The CDR3 protein is CASSLSGQDFTQYF. The CDR3, as DNA: TGCGCCAGCAGCTTATCGGGACAGGACTTTACGCAGTATTTT.